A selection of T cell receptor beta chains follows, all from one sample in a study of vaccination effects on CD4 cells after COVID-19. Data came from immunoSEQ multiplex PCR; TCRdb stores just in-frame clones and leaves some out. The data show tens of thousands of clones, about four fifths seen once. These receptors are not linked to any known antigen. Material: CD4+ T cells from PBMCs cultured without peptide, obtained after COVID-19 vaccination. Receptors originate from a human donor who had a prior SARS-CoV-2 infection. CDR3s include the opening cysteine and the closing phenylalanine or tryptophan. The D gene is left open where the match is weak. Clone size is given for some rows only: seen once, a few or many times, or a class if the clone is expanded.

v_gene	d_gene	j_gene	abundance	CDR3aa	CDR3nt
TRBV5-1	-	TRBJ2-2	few	CASSLVPRTGELFF	TGCGCCAGCAGCTTGGTGCCGCGCACCGGGGAGCTGTTTTTT
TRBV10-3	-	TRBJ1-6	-	CAISADRFSYNSPLHF	TGTGCCATCAGTGCAGACAGGTTCTCCTATAATTCACCCCTCCACTTT
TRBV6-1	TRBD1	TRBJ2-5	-	CASSEAGQGEETQYF	TGTGCCAGCAGTGAAGCAGGCCAGGGGGAAGAGACCCAGTACTTC
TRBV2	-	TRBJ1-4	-	CASSDPRNNEKLFF	TGTGCCAGCAGTGATCCCCGGAATAATGAAAAACTGTTTTTT
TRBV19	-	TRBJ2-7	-	CASSIGRGDGEQYF	TGTGCCAGTAGTATAGGCAGGGGAGACGGCGAGCAGTACTTC
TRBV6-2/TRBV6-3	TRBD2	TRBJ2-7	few	CASSLGTSGEQYF	TGTGCCAGCAGCCTTGGGACTAGTGGCGAGCAGTACTTC
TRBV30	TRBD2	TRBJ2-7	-	CAWSGLAGYEQYF	TGTGCCTGGAGTGGGCTAGCGGGCTACGAGCAGTACTTC
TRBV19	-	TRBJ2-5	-	CASSIWPGGETQYF	TGTGCCAGTAGTATTTGGCCGGGTGGGGAGACCCAGTACTTC
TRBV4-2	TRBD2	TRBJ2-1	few	CASSLDPGLSSYNEQFF	TGTGCCAGCAGCCTGGACCCGGGACTAAGCTCCTACAATGAGCAGTTCTTC
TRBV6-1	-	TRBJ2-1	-	CASSERTIRSLYTYNEQFF	TGTGCCAGCAGTGAGCGCACTATAAGAAGTCTATACACCTACAATGAGCAGTTCTTC
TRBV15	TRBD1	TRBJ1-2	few	CATSRRGGEGYTF	TGTGCCACCAGCAGGAGAGGGGGCGAAGGCTACACCTTC
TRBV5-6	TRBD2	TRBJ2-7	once	CASSLRGGAILNEQYF	TGTGCCAGCAGCCTAAGGGGAGGGGCAATACTCAACGAGCAGTACTTC
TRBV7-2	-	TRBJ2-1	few	CASSSRWGGLAEQFF	TGTGCCAGCAGCTCGCGGTGGGGGGGCCTTGCTGAGCAGTTCTTC
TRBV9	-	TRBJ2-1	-	CASSVDTSIAGDEQFF	TGTGCCAGCAGCGTAGATACTAGCATCGCTGGGGATGAGCAGTTCTTC
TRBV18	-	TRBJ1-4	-	CASSPRSLGKLFF	TGTGCCAGCTCACCACGGTCCCTGGGAAAACTGTTTTTT
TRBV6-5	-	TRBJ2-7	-	CASSRGILGEQYF	TGTGCCAGCAGCAGGGGCATTTTAGGCGAGCAGTACTTC
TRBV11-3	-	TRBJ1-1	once	CASSLDSARATEAFF	TGTGCCAGCAGCTTAGATAGTGCACGGGCCACTGAAGCTTTCTTT
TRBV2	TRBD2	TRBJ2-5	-	CASSAPTGTIETQYF	TGTGCCAGCAGTGCACCAACCGGGACTATCGAGACCCAGTACTTC
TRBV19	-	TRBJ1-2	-	CASSPQGFYGYTF	TGTGCCAGTAGTCCACAGGGCTTCTATGGCTACACCTTC
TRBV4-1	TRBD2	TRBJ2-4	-	CASSSPGRAGENIQYF	TGCGCCAGCAGCTCCCCAGGGAGGGCCGGGGAAAACATTCAGTACTTC
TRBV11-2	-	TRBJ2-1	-	CASSLDPFSDYEQFF	TGTGCCAGCAGCTTAGACCCTTTCTCGGACTATGAGCAGTTCTTC
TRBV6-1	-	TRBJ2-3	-	CASSDLRALGTDTQYF	TGTGCCAGCAGTGACTTAAGGGCTTTGGGCACAGATACGCAGTATTTT
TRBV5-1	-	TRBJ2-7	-	CASRRGTAAYEQYF	TGCGCCAGCCGCCGGGGGACCGCCGCCTACGAGCAGTACTTC
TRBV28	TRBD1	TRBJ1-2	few	CASSLWEIAQGSGYGYTF	TGTGCCAGCAGCCTATGGGAAATCGCACAGGGGTCCGGCTATGGCTACACCTTC
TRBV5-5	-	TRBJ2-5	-	CASSKGRQETQYF	TGTGCCAGCAGCAAGGGACGTCAAGAGACCCAGTACTTC
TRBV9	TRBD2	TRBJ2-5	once	CASSVAGTRQETQYF	TGTGCCAGCAGCGTAGCTGGGACTAGACAAGAGACCCAGTACTTC
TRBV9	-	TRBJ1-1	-	CASSIQGSTEAFF	TGTGCCAGCAGCATACAGGGAAGCACTGAAGCTTTCTTT
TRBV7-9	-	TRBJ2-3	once	CASSWGGAGTDTQYF	TGTGCCAGCAGCTGGGGGGGGGCCGGCACAGATACGCAGTATTTT
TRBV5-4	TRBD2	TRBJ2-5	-	CASSPGGLAGKEETQYF	TGTGCCAGCAGCCCGGGGGGTCTAGCGGGGAAAGAAGAGACCCAGTACTTC
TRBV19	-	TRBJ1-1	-	CASSMPGTMNTEAFF	TGTGCCAGTAGTATGCCCGGGACAATGAACACTGAAGCTTTCTTT
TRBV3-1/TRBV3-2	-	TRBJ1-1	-	CASSPEGGNTEAFF	TGTGCCAGCAGCCCCGAGGGGGGTAACACTGAAGCTTTCTTT
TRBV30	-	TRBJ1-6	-	CAWKITGSYNSPLHF	TGTGCCTGGAAGATTACAGGGTCGTATAATTCACCCCTCCACTTT
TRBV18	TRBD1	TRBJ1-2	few	CASSPSDRGYGYTF	TGTGCCAGCTCACCGTCGGACAGGGGGTATGGCTACACCTTC
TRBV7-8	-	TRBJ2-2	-	CASSGERGVTGELFF	TGTGCCAGCAGCGGCGAGAGGGGAGTAACCGGGGAGCTGTTTTTT
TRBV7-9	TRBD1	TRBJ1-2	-	CASSAGQGHGYTF	TGTGCCAGCAGCGCCGGACAGGGGCATGGCTACACCTTC